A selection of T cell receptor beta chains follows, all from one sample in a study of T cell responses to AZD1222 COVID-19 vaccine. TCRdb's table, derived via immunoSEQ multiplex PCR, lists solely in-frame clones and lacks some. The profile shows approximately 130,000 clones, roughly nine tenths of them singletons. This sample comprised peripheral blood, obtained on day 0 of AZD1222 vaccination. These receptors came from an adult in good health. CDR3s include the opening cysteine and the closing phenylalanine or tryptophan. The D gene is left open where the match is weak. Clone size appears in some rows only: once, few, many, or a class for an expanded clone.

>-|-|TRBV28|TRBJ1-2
TGTGCCAGCAGGGTCTCAGGGGACATCTATGGCTACACCTTC
CASRVSGDIYGYTF
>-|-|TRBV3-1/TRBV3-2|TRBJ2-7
TGTGCCAGCAGCCTTCGGGACACCACCTACGAGCAGTACTTC
CASSLRDTTYEQYF
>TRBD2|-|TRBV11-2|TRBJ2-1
TGTGCCAGCAGCTTAGTCTGGGCGGGAGGACCCCTATACAATGAGCAGTTCTTC
CASSLVWAGGPLYNEQFF
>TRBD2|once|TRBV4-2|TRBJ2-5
TGTGCCAGCAGCCACACTAGCGGGAGGGCCGGAGAGACCCAGTACTTC
CASSHTSGRAGETQYF
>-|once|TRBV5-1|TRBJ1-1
TGCGCCAGCAGCTTGGGCGTGGGAACGAACACTGAAGCTTTCTTT
CASSLGVGTNTEAFF
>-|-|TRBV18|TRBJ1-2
TGTGCCAGCTCACCTGGACCGGGAGCCCCATTGGGCTATGGCTACACCTTC
CASSPGPGAPLGYGYTF
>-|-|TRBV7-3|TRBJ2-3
TGTGCCAGCAGCCCGGGCGGCGGGCCCACAGATACGCAGTATTTT
CASSPGGGPTDTQYF
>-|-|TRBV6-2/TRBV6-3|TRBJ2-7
TGTGCCAGCAGTTACGGCGGGGCAGGGTCCATGGAGCAGTACTTC
CASSYGGAGSMEQYF
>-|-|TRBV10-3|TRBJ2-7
TGTGCCATCAGTGAGAGGGACGGACCCTACGAGCAGTACTTC
CAISERDGPYEQYF
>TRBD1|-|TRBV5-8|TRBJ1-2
TGTGCCAGCAGCGTCAGTACACAGGGGTACTATGGCTACACCTTC
CASSVSTQGYYGYTF
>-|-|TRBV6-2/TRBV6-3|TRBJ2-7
TGTGCCAGCGGCCAAAGCGTCTACGAGCAGTACTTC
CASGQSVYEQYF
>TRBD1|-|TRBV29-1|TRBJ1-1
TGCAGCGCCGGACAGGAAATGAACACTGAAGCTTTCTTT
CSAGQEMNTEAFF
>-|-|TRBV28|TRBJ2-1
TGTGCCAGCAGTCCCCCCGGGCGGGGTCACAATGAGCAGTTCTTC
CASSPPGRGHNEQFF
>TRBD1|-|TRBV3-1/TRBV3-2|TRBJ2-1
TGTGCCAGCAGCCGGACAGGGGGCCCAGACAATGAGCAGTTCTTC
CASSRTGGPDNEQFF
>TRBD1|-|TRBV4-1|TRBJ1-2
TGCGCCAGCAGCCAAAGCCAGGGGGACTATGGCTACACCTTC
CASSQSQGDYGYTF
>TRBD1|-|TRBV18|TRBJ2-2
TGTGCCAGCTCATGGGACAGGGGGCTCGTCACCGGGGAGCTGTTTTTT
CASSWDRGLVTGELFF
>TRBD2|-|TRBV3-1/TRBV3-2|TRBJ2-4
TGTGCCAGCAGCCCCTCGGGGGGGGACAAAAACATTCAGTACTTC
CASSPSGGDKNIQYF
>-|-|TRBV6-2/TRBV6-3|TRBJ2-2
TGTGCCAGCAGTTTAGGGGACACCGGGGAGCTGTTTTTT
CASSLGDTGELFF
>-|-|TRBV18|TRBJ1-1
TGTGCCAGCTCCCTTAAACCGAACACTGAAGCTTTCTTT
CASSLKPNTEAFF
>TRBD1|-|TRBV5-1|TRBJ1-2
TGCGCCAGCAGCTTGGGGACAGGGCTAGGCTACACCTTC
CASSLGTGLGYTF
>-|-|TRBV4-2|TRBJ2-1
TGTGCCAGCAGCCAAGCGGGTTTAGCGGTCCATGAGCAGTTCTTC
CASSQAGLAVHEQFF
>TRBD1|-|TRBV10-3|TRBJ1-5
TGTGCCATCTGGACGGGGACAGTAGAGCAGCCCCAGCATTTT
CAIWTGTVEQPQHF
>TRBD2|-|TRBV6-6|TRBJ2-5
TGTGCCAGCAGTCCTCTTTCGGTAGCGGGAGGGGCGGAGACCCAGTACTTC
CASSPLSVAGGAETQYF
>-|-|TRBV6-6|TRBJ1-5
TGTGCCAGCAGTCCCCCAGGGCCGAGCAATCAGCCCCAGCATTTT
CASSPPGPSNQPQHF
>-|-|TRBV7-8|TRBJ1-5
TGTGCCAGCAGCTTGTGGGGGGGGAACAATCAGCCCCAGCATTTT
CASSLWGGNNQPQHF
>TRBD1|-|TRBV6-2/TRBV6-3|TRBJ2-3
TGTGCCAGCAGTTGGGACAGGGAGGTGAAGACGCAGTATTTT
CASSWDREVKTQYF
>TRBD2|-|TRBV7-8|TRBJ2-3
TGTGCCAGCAGTCGCGGGAGGGCAGATACGCAGTATTTT
CASSRGRADTQYF
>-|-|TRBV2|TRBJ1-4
TGTGCCAGCACTGGGGTCTCGGATGAAAAACTGTTTTTT
CASTGVSDEKLFF
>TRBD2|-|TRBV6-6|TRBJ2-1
TGTGCCAGCAGTCTAAGTACTAGCGACAGCTCCTACAATGAGCAGTTCTTC
CASSLSTSDSSYNEQFF
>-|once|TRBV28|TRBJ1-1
TGTGCCAGCAGTTCGGCGGGGGGCTACACTGAAGCTTTCTTT
CASSSAGGYTEAFF
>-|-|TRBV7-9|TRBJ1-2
TGTGCCAGCAGCCAACAAGGAGATTATGGCTACACCTTC
CASSQQGDYGYTF
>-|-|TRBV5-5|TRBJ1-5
TGTGCCAGCAGCTTGGAAAGGGGAGATAATCAGCCCCAGCATTTT
CASSLERGDNQPQHF
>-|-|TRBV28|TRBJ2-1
TGTGCCAGCAGTCAGCGGCCCGATGAGCAGTTCTTC
CASSQRPDEQFF
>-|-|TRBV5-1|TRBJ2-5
TGCGCCAGCAGCCTGGGGCCAGGGCAAGAGACCCAGTACTTC
CASSLGPGQETQYF
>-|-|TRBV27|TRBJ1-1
TGTGCCAGCAGTCCCGTGCGGGGGACGAACACTGAAGCTTTCTTT
CASSPVRGTNTEAFF
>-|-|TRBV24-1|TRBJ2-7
TGTGCCACCAGTGGGGACAATTGGGAGCAGTACTTC
CATSGDNWEQYF
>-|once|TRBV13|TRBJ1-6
TGTGCCAGCAGCAGATCATCCGACAGAAATAATTCACCCCTCCACTTT
CASSRSSDRNNSPLHF
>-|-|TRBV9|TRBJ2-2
TGTGCCAGCAGCCCCCGGACTGGAAACACCGGGGAGCTGTTTTTT
CASSPRTGNTGELFF
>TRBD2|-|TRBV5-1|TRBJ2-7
TGCGCCAGCAGCTTCCAACTAGCGGGAGCTCGGGAGCAGTACTTC
CASSFQLAGAREQYF
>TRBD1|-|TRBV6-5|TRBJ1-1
TGTGCCAGCAGTTACGGCGACAGGGGAAACACTGAAGCTTTCTTT
CASSYGDRGNTEAFF
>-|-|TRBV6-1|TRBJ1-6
TGTGCCAGCAGTGAAGCGGTCCCGGGGACACTTAATTCACCCCTCCACTTT
CASSEAVPGTLNSPLHF
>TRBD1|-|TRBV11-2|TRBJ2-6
TGTGCCAGCAGCTTAATGATTGCAGGGACAGCTGGGGCCAACGTCCTGACTTTC
CASSLMIAGTAGANVLTF
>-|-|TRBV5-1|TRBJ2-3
TGCGCCAGCAGCTCGGGGCTAGCGCCCCTGGGAGATACGCAGTATTTT
CASSSGLAPLGDTQYF
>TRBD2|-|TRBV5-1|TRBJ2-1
TGCGCCAGCAGCTTGGCCGCGGCGGGAGTCATCGATGAGCAGTTCTTC
CASSLAAAGVIDEQFF
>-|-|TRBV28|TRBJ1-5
TGTGCCAGCAGTCTCCGCCGCATTATGCGGACCCAGCATTTT
CASSLRRIMRTQHF
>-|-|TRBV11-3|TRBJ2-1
TGTGCCAGCAGCTTAGAGGGGGGCTCGTACAATGAGCAGTTCTTC
CASSLEGGSYNEQFF
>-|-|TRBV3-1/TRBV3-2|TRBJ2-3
TGTGCCAGCAGCCAAGATGGAACACTGGGTCAGCCCGGGCGGGATTGGACAGATACGCAGTATTTT
CASSQDGTLGQPGRDWTDTQYF
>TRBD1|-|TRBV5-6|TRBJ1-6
TGTGCCAGCAGCTTATTTATAGGGGGCGGATTGAATTCACCCCTCCACTTT
CASSLFIGGGLNSPLHF